What follows are 24 T cell receptor beta chains derived from one specimen sequenced in a study of cytomegalovirus exposure and HLA in healthy donors. Researchers ran the PCR with 60 Vbeta and 13 Jbeta primers. TCRdb's copy holds only in-frame clones and misses some; the assay was immunoSEQ multiplex PCR. The sample's table shows about 48,000 clones. Sequencing used PBMCs. The receptors here all came from a woman aged 35 to 49 in good health and CMV-seronegative.

This chain links TRBV18 with TRBJ2-7, with 8 bases matching TRBD2. The CDR3 has 14 residues. The trim removed 3 bases at V and 6 bases at J, leaving 7 bases unmatched. Germline V gene data show CDR1 as KGHSH and CDR2 as LQKENI. The CDR3 bases are TGTGCCAGCTCACCGGGAGCGGGAGTAAGCGAGCAGTACTTC. This codes for CASSPGAGVSEQYF.

V usage is TRBV2 and J usage is TRBJ2-7; 10 bases are a match to TRBD1. Germline lookup yields CDR1 SNHLY and CDR2 FYNNEI. With V trimmed by 5 bases and J by 6 bases, 10 bases remained unmatched. The CDR3 runs 15 residues. The CDR3 DNA reads as TGTGCCAGCAGTCAAGTAAGGGACAGGGGCATCGAGCAGTACTTC. This codes for CASSQVRDRGIEQYF.

V and J are TRBV7-2 and TRBJ1-5; possibly TRBD1 for D (6 bases). CDR1 and CDR2 (germline): SGHTA, FQGNSA. CDR3 size: 14 residues. The CDR3 DNA is TGTGCAAGTTCAACAGGGCTCGGCGGTCAGCCCCAGCATTTT. It translates to CASSTGLGGQPQHF. Full variable domain (remainder filled in from reference TRBV7-2 and TRBJ1-5): GAGVSQSPSNKVTEKGKDVELRCDPISGHTALYWYRQSLGQGLEFLIYFQGNSAPDKSGLPSDRFSAERTGGSVSTLTIQRTQQEDSAVYLCASSTGLGGQPQHFGDGTRLSIL.

This sequence joins TRBV15 and TRBJ2-7; 8 positions match TRBD2. This CDR3 has 14 residues. Trimming at V came to 6 bases and at J to 2 bases, leaving 6 bases not matched to a gene. Germline CDR1 and CDR2: LNHNV and YYDKDF (reference sequence). The CDR3 is CATRRSGSAYEQYF. The CDR3 nucleotides read TGTGCCACCAGGAGAAGCGGGAGCGCCTACGAGCAGTACTTC. The entire variable domain, with the rest obtained from reference TRBV15 and TRBJ2-7, is as follows: DAMVIQNPRYQVTQFGKPVTLSCSQTLNHNVMYWYQQKSSQAPKLLFHYYDKDFNNEADTPDNFQSRRPNTSFCFLDIRSPGLGDTAMYLCATRRSGSAYEQYFGPGTRLTVT.

The rearrangement links TRBV18 to TRBJ1-1; perhaps TRBD1 as D (5 bases). Germline CDR1 KGHSH, CDR2 LQKENI. V shed 0 bases and J shed 0 bases, with 14 bases lying between them. CDR3 length: 17 residues. The chain's CDR3 is CASSPPYRQIMNTEAFF. The DNA for the CDR3 is TGTGCCAGCTCACCACCTTATAGACAGATCATGAACACTGAAGCTTTCTTT.

The V and J genes are TRBV29-1 and TRBJ2-2; D may be TRBD1 (6 bases). The V end lost 6 bases, the J end lost 6 bases, and 8 bases lay between the germline ends. The CDR3 length is 11 residues. The germline CDR1 and CDR2 sequences are SQVTM and ANQGSEA. CDR3 loop: CSVTGSGELFF. DNA for the CDR3: TGCAGCGTCACAGGGTCCGGGGAGCTGTTTTTT.

The chain has TRBV28 and TRBJ1-1; TRBD1 matches at 8 bases. The germline gives CDR1 MDHEN, CDR2 SYDVKM. The ends lost 3 bases at V and 10 bases at J; junction bases unmatched: 7. This CDR3 is 13 amino acids long. The chain's CDR3 is CASSLGQASRAFF. DNA for the CDR3: TGTGCCAGCAGTTTGGGACAGGCGTCACGAGCTTTCTTT.

The DNA for the CDR3 is TGTGCCAGCAGCCACTTCCTGACAGGGGGCGGGGAGCAGTACTTC. Residues: CASSHFLTGGGEQYF. The chain employs TRBV7-2 and TRBJ2-7; the match to TRBD1 covers 10 bases. With V trimmed by 5 bases and J by 7 bases, 11 bases remained unmatched. Germline-derived CDR1 and CDR2 are SGHTA and FQGNSA. CDR3 length: 15 residues.

V gene TRBV7-9 combines with J gene TRBJ2-1, with D possibly being TRBD2 (6 bases). The CDR3 is 13 amino acids. Germline V gene sequence: CDR1 SEHNR, CDR2 FQNEAQ (reference sequence). V was trimmed by 6 bases and J by 8 bases, leaving 14 bases between them. Written as DNA, the CDR3 is TGTGCCAGCAGGGGCGGGGCAGGTTATGAGCAGTTCTTC. It specifies CASRGGAGYEQFF.

V and J are TRBV29-1 and TRBJ2-3, with a possible D match to TRBD2 (6 bases). The germline CDR1 and CDR2 sequences are SQVTM and ANQGSEA. The CDR3 contains 12 residues. V was shortened by 7 bases and J by 4 bases, with 12 bases between the two germline ends. CDR3 residues: CSAREPADTQYF. The CDR3 DNA sequence: TGCAGCGCCCGGGAGCCAGCAGATACGCAGTATTTT.

The genes are TRBV7-3 and TRBJ2-1, with 8 nucleotides matching TRBD2. Germline V gives CDR1 SGHTA, CDR2 FQGTGA. The CDR3 covers 15 residues. The ends lost 3 bases at V and 3 bases at J; junction bases unmatched: 4. The CDR3 sequence: CASSFVAGSYNEQFF. The CDR3 DNA sequence: TGTGCCAGCAGCTTTGTAGCGGGAAGCTACAATGAGCAGTTCTTC.

The V call is TRBV5-1, the J call TRBJ2-7, with TRBD1 matching over 7 bases. Germline V gene lookup returns CDR1 SGHRS and CDR2 YFSETQ. The ends lost 2 bases at V and 1 base at J; junction bases unmatched: 3. This CDR3 region has 14 residues. The CDR3 DNA follows: TGCGCCAGCAGCTTTGGACAGGCTTCCTACGAGCAGTACTTC. It codes for CASSFGQASYEQYF.

For the CDR3, the DNA is TGTGCCAGCAGTTTAGGGGCAGGGGGGCCCTATGGCTACACCTTC. Encoded protein: CASSLGAGGPYGYTF. The chain combines TRBV27 with TRBJ1-2, with TRBD1 matching over 7 bases. J lost 4 bases, V lost 2 bases, and 7 bases had no gene match. Germline CDR1 MNHEY, CDR2 SMNVEV (reference sequence). The CDR3 sequence is 15 residues long.

The gene calls are TRBV5-1 and TRBJ1-2, with 8 bases that match TRBD1. J gave up 6 bases and V 7 bases, and 5 bases lay outside the gene matches. The CDR3 loop spans 12 amino acids. CDR1 and CDR2 (germline): SGHRS, YFSETQ. In nucleotides, the CDR3 is TGCGCCAGCCTGGACAGGGAAAATGGCTACACCTTC. It yields the protein CASLDRENGYTF.

The chain couples TRBV28 to TRBJ2-3, with D hard to call. The CDR3 is 15 residues long. CDR1 is MDHEN, CDR2 SYDVKM, per germline. V lost 2 bases to trimming and J lost 2 bases, with 11 bases between them. Here the CDR3 DNA reads TGTGCCAGCAGTTTAATTACCACTCTCACAGATACGCAGTATTTT. Amino acid sequence: CASSLITTLTDTQYF.

The chain joins TRBV20-1 to TRBJ1-2; TRBD1 is a possible D gene (6 bases). The CDR3 contains 11 residues. V gave up 3 bases and J gave up 6 bases, with 8 bases separating them. CDR1 is DFQATT and CDR2 is SNEGSKA in the germline V gene (reference sequence). CDR3 nucleotide sequence: TGCAGTGCTAGGGGGGGGCATGGCTACACCTTC. This sequence encodes CSARGGHGYTF.

This chain uses TRBV25-1 with TRBJ2-1; no reliable D call. Germline V gene lookup returns CDR1 MGHDK and CDR2 SYGVNS. The V end lost 3 bases, the J end lost 5 bases, and 2 bases lay between the germline ends. CDR3 size: 11 residues. CDR3 sequence: CASSDDNEQFF. As DNA, the CDR3 is TGTGCCAGCAGTGACGACAATGAGCAGTTCTTC.

The V gene is TRBV7-6, the J gene TRBJ2-1; 9 positions agree with TRBD2. Trimming at V came to 0 bases and at J to 3 bases, leaving 3 bases not matched to a gene. The CDR3 spans 16 residues. Per the germline V gene, CDR1 is SGHVS and CDR2 is FNYEAQ. In DNA form, the CDR3 reads TGTGCCAGCAGCTTAGCCGGGACTAGCTTCTACAATGAGCAGTTCTTC. Protein sequence: CASSLAGTSFYNEQFF.

J is TRBJ1-1 and V is TRBV29-1, with D possibly matching TRBD1 (6 bases). The CDR3 has 16 residues. The germline CDR1 and CDR2 sequences are SQVTM and ANQGSEA. The V and J ends lost 1 base and 4 bases respectively, with 19 bases between them. The CDR3 reads CSVEVNREMGSTEAFF. The CDR3 coding sequence is TGCAGCGTTGAAGTTAACAGGGAAATGGGGAGCACTGAAGCTTTCTTT.

V gene TRBV4-3 combines with J gene TRBJ1-1; a possible D gene is TRBD1 (5 bases). CDR3 length: 12 amino acids. Trimming removed 4 bases from V and 7 bases from J, with 10 bases in between. Germline lookup yields CDR1 LGHNA and CDR2 YSLEER. The CDR3 protein is CASSLQGFEAFF. DNA for the CDR3: TGCGCCAGCAGCCTTCAGGGCTTTGAAGCTTTCTTT.

The chain has TRBV4-3 and TRBJ1-2, with D perhaps matching TRBD1 (6 bases). Germline V lookup: CDR1 LGHNA, CDR2 YSLEER. The CDR3 length is 14 residues. The V end lost 3 bases, the J end lost 3 bases, and 11 bases lay between the germline ends. The CDR3 DNA is TGCGCCAGCAGCCATCAACAGGGTGACTATGGCTACACCTTC. Protein sequence: CASSHQQGDYGYTF.

The chain joins TRBV7-8 to TRBJ2-2, with 13 bases that match TRBD2. There are 16 residues in the CDR3. CDR1 and CDR2 from the germline V gene are SGHVS and FQNEAQ. Losses at the gene ends were 5 bases for V and 3 bases for J; bases not matched to a gene: 3. The CDR3 is CASSTGLAGHTGELFF. The CDR3 DNA is TGTGCCAGCAGCACGGGACTAGCGGGACACACCGGGGAGCTGTTTTTT.

The chain uses TRBV25-1 and TRBJ1-1, with D possibly matching TRBD1 (5 bases). Germline values: CDR1 MGHDK, CDR2 SYGVNS. Trimming pared 1 base from V and 1 base from J, leaving 13 bases between. CDR3 length: 16 amino acids. CDR3 protein: CASSEFSGGKNTEAFF. The CDR3 nucleotides are TGTGCCAGCAGTGAATTTAGCGGGGGGAAGAACACTGAAGCTTTCTTT. The variable domain in full, completed from reference TRBV25-1 and TRBJ1-1, reads EADIYQTPRYLVIGTGKKITLECSQTMGHDKMYWYQQDPGMELHLIHYSYGVNSTEKGDLSSESTVSRIRTEHFPLTLESARPSHTSQYLCASSEFSGGKNTEAFFGQGTRLTVV.

The CDR3 protein is CASSVREVTEAFF. The CDR3 DNA sequence: TGTGCCAGCAGCGTACGAGAGGTCACTGAAGCTTTCTTT. The V gene is TRBV9, the J gene TRBJ1-1; D gene ambiguous. Trimming took 1 base from V and 4 from J, leaving 8 bases between them. Germline CDR1 reads SGDLS; CDR2 reads YYNGEE. This CDR3 has 13 residues.